Listed below are T cell receptor beta chains from one sample, sequenced in a study of cytomegalovirus exposure and HLA in healthy donors. Profiling relied on immunoSEQ multiplex PCR, and the TCRdb table lists in-frame clones only, not all of them. The table lists over 100,000 clones. The specimen sequenced was PBMCs. Receptors were obtained from a man between 40 and 49 years old in good health and CMV-seropositive. CDR3s include the opening cysteine and the closing phenylalanine or tryptophan. D genes are given only for firm matches. The size field is filled for only some rows; it gives once, few, many or a size class.

v_gene	d_gene	abundance	j_gene	CDR3nt	CDR3aa
TRBV7-6	TRBD2	.	TRBJ2-7	TGTGCCAGCAGCCACACTACTAGCGGGGGCTTCTCCGAGCAGTACTTC	CASSHTTSGGFSEQYF
TRBV29-1	.	.	TRBJ2-7	TGCAGCGGGGGGCAATCCACGGCTAACGAGCAGTACTTC	CSGGQSTANEQYF
TRBV2	TRBD1	.	TRBJ1-1	TGTGCCAGCAGTGGACAGGGGGCGGCCACTGAAGCTTTCTTT	CASSGQGAATEAFF
TRBV25-1	TRBD1	.	TRBJ1-5	TGTGCCAGCAGTGAAGACAGGGGTAGTGGCAATCAGCCCCAGCATTTT	CASSEDRGSGNQPQHF
TRBV19	TRBD1	.	TRBJ2-3	TGTGCCAGTAGTATGGGACAGGCCATAGGTACGCAGTATTTT	CASSMGQAIGTQYF
TRBV10-3	.	.	TRBJ1-1	TGTGCCATCAGGGGGGAGGGGTCCACTGAAGCTTTCTTT	CAIRGEGSTEAFF
TRBV11-3	.	.	TRBJ2-1	TGTGCCAGCAGCTTAGGTTCAACAAATGAGCAGTTCTTC	CASSLGSTNEQFF
TRBV19	.	.	TRBJ1-1	TGTGCCAGTAGTATCGGAACAGTGGGGAACACTGAAGCTTTCTTT	CASSIGTVGNTEAFF
TRBV5-5	.	.	TRBJ2-7	TGTGCCAGCAGCTTGGAATCGGGGTACGAGCAGTACTTC	CASSLESGYEQYF
TRBV4-3	TRBD2	.	TRBJ2-1	TGCGCCAGCAGCCAGAGCAGCGGGAGAAAAAATGAGCAGTTCTTC	CASSQSSGRKNEQFF
TRBV29-1	TRBD2	.	TRBJ2-1	TGCAGCGTTGGTGGTACGGGGGGAAATTACAATGAGCAGTTCTTC	CSVGGTGGNYNEQFF
TRBV28	.	.	TRBJ2-7	TGTGCCAGCAGTTTATTTTCCCCGTCGACTCCGCGCCTGAGGGACGAGCAGTACTTC	CASSLFSPSTPRLRDEQYF
TRBV7-9	.	.	TRBJ1-2	TGTGCCAGCAGCCCCCCAGGGTACTATGGCTACACCTTC	CASSPPGYYGYTF
TRBV4-2	TRBD1	.	TRBJ1-2	TGTGCCAGCAGCCAAGAGACAGGGCGTTATCTCAACTATGGCTACACCTTC	CASSQETGRYLNYGYTF
TRBV7-9	TRBD2	.	TRBJ2-7	TGTGCCAGCAGCTTAGGTCTTGGCGGGAGGGCCGACGAGCAGTACTTC	CASSLGLGGRADEQYF
TRBV7-9	.	.	TRBJ1-1	TGTGCCAGCAGCCACCCGAGCAACACTGAAGCTTTCTTT	CASSHPSNTEAFF
TRBV28	.	.	TRBJ1-5	TGTGCCAGCAGTACTATTGACCAGGGGCTGGGTGGCAATCAGCCCCAGCATTTT	CASSTIDQGLGGNQPQHF
TRBV11-2	TRBD1	.	TRBJ1-3	TGTGCCAGCAGCGCAAATTACAGGGGGGCTGGAAACACCATATATTTT	CASSANYRGAGNTIYF
TRBV13	.	.	TRBJ1-6	TGTGCCAGCAGGACCAGGGGCGGTAATTCACCCCTCCACTTT	CASRTRGGNSPLHF
TRBV5-4	.	.	TRBJ1-2	TGTGCCAGCAGCTTGGCGGGGACAAGGGGGGGCTACACCTTC	CASSLAGTRGGYTF
TRBV4-2	TRBD2	.	TRBJ2-5	TGTGCCAGCAGCCGAACGCTAGCGGGTCAAGAGACCCAGTACTTC	CASSRTLAGQETQYF
TRBV19	.	.	TRBJ1-1	TGTGCCAGTAGTATCCGACAAAACACTGAAGCTTTCTTT	CASSIRQNTEAFF
TRBV9	TRBD1	.	TRBJ2-1	TGTGCCAGCAGCGTGGATCTGGGACAGTACAATGAGCAGTTCTTC	CASSVDLGQYNEQFF
TRBV19	TRBD1	.	TRBJ1-1	TGTGCCAGTAGTATAGCCCAGGGGGCTCTAACTGAAGCTTTCTTT	CASSIAQGALTEAFF
TRBV19	TRBD1	.	TRBJ1-5	TGTGCCAGTAGTACCGAAAACAGGGGTTTTCAGCCCCAGCATTTT	CASSTENRGFQPQHF
TRBV2	TRBD1	.	TRBJ2-7	TGTGCCAGCAGTGGCGGACAGGCAAAAACCCCCTACGAGCAGTACTTC	CASSGGQAKTPYEQYF
TRBV19	TRBD2	.	TRBJ2-3	TGTGCCAGTAGTATCCCCGGGACTAGCGCTGCAGATACGCAGTATTTT	CASSIPGTSAADTQYF
TRBV7-3	TRBD2	.	TRBJ2-1	TGTGCCAGCAGCCCCGGGAGGGTCTCCTACAATGAGCAGTTCTTC	CASSPGRVSYNEQFF
TRBV9	.	.	TRBJ2-1	TGTGCCAGCAGCCCCCAGGGCCCCCTGCTTGAGCAGTTCTTC	CASSPQGPLLEQFF
TRBV7-3	TRBD2	.	TRBJ2-3	TGTGCCAGCAGCCCCATCGGGGGGAACACAGATACGCAGTATTTT	CASSPIGGNTDTQYF
TRBV9	.	.	TRBJ2-5	TGTGCCAGCAGCGTAGTTGGAGGGGTGCAAGAGACCCAGTACTTC	CASSVVGGVQETQYF
TRBV5-1	.	.	TRBJ2-7	TGCGCCAGCAGCTCGACTTTCTCCTACGAGCAGTACTTC	CASSSTFSYEQYF
TRBV25-1	.	.	TRBJ2-1	TGTGCCAGCAGTGCCATCTCCTACAATGAGCAGTTCTTC	CASSAISYNEQFF
TRBV7-3	TRBD2	.	TRBJ2-1	TGTGCCAGCAGCCCCCGCCCGGGACTAGCGACCATCAATGAGCAGTTCTTC	CASSPRPGLATINEQFF
TRBV27	.	.	TRBJ1-1	TGTGCCAGCAGTAGAGGGAACACTGAAGCTTTCTTT	CASSRGNTEAFF
TRBV27	.	.	TRBJ2-3	TGTGCCAGCACGGTGGGGGCGAGCCGCACAGATACGCAGTATTTT	CASTVGASRTDTQYF
TRBV19	.	.	TRBJ1-1	TGTGCCAGTAACGGGTTATCAGTTGAGAAAGAAGCTTTCTTT	CASNGLSVEKEAFF
TRBV6-4	.	.	TRBJ2-1	TGTGCCAGCAGTGACTCCGTGGGAGGCTCCAATGAGCAGTTCTTC	CASSDSVGGSNEQFF
TRBV28	TRBD1	.	TRBJ2-7	TGTGCCAGCAGATCCGGAACAGGGGAATCCTACGAGCAGTACTTC	CASRSGTGESYEQYF
TRBV7-2	TRBD2	.	TRBJ2-1	TGTGCCAGCAGGATTAGCGGGAGTATGTCCTACAATGAGCAGTTCTTC	CASRISGSMSYNEQFF
TRBV5-1	TRBD1	.	TRBJ1-2	TGCGCCAGCACTATCCGGTCAGGGGGACCTATTAGCTACACCTTC	CASTIRSGGPISYTF
TRBV28	TRBD1	.	TRBJ1-5	TGTGCCAGCAGTTTGAGCGGCAGGGGGGTCAATCAGCCCCAGCATTTT	CASSLSGRGVNQPQHF
TRBV27	TRBD2	.	TRBJ2-7	TGTGCCAGCAGCCCTGGCATACTAGCGTACGAGCAGTACTTC	CASSPGILAYEQYF
TRBV11-2	TRBD2	.	TRBJ2-7	TGTGCCAGCAGCTTGGACTTAGCGGGAGCGAATTACGAGCAGTACTTC	CASSLDLAGANYEQYF
TRBV7-2	TRBD1	.	TRBJ2-3	TGTGCCAGCAGCCCGGGACAGGGTTTTAGCACAGATACGCAGTATTTT	CASSPGQGFSTDTQYF
TRBV5-1	.	medium-sized	TRBJ2-1	TGCGCCAGCAGCTTGTTCGCGGGGAATGAGCAGTTCTTC	CASSLFAGNEQFF
TRBV2	TRBD2	.	TRBJ2-1	TGTGCCAGCAGTGACGGGACTAGCGGGAGCGATGAGCAGTTCTTC	CASSDGTSGSDEQFF
TRBV6-5	.	.	TRBJ2-7	TGTGCCAGCAGTTACGGGCGTGCTTTGGCCTTAGAGCAGTACTTC	CASSYGRALALEQYF
TRBV6-5	TRBD2	.	TRBJ2-1	TGTGCCAGCAGTTACTCCCTAGCGGGAGAGGGTGAGCAGTTCTTC	CASSYSLAGEGEQFF
TRBV7-2	TRBD2	.	TRBJ2-7	TGTGCCAGCAGCTTCGGGACTAGCAACCCCGCGCAGTACTTC	CASSFGTSNPAQYF
TRBV11-2	TRBD1	.	TRBJ1-2	TGTGCCAGCAGCTTGCCCGGACAGGGTTACTATGGCTACACCTTC	CASSLPGQGYYGYTF
TRBV20-1	.	.	TRBJ2-5	TGCAGTGCTAGTATAGAGACCCAGTACTTC	CSASIETQYF